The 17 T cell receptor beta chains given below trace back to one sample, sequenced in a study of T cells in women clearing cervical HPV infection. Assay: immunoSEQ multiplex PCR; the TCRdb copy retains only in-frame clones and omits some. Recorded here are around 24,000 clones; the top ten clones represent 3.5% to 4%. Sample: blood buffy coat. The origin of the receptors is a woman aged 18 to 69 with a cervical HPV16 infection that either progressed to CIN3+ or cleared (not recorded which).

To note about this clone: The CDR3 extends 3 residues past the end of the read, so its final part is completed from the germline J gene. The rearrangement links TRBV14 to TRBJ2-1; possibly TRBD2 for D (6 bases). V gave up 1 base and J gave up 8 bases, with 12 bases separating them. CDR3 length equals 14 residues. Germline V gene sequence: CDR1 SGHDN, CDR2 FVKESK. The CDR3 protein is CASSQATAGYEQFF. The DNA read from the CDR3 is TGTGCCAGCAGCCAAGCCACTGCGGGATATGAG.

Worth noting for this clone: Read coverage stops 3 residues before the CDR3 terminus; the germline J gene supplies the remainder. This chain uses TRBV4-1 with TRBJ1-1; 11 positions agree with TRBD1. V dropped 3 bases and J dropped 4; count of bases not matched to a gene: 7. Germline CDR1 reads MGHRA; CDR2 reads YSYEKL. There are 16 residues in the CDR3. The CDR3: CASSHGQGALVTEAFF. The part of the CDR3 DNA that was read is TGCGCCAGCAGCCACGGACAGGGGGCATTGGTCACTGAA.

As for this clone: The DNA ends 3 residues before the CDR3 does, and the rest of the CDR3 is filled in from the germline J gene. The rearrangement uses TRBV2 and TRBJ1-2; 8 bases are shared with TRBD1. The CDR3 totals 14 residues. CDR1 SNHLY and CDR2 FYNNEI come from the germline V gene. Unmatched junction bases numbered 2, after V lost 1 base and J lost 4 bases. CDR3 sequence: CASSEGRGLYGYTF. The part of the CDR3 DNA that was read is TGTGCCAGCAGTGAAGGCAGGGGGCTCTATGGC.

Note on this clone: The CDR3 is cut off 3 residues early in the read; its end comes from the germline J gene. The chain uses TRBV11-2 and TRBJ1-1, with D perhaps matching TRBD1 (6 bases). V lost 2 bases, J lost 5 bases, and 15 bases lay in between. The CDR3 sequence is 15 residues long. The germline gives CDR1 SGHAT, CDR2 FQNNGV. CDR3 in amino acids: CASSLIFGGQTEAFF. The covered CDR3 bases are TGTGCCAGCAGCTTAATTTTCGGGGGGCAGACTGAA.

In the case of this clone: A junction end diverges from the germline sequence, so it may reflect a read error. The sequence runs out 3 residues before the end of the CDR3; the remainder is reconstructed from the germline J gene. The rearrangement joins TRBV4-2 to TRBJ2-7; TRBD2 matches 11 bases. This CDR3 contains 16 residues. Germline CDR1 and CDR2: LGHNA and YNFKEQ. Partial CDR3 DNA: TGCGCCAGCAGCCATGTAACTAGCGGGGGAGCCTACGAG. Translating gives CASSHVTSGGAYE. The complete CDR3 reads CASSHVTSGGAYEQYF.

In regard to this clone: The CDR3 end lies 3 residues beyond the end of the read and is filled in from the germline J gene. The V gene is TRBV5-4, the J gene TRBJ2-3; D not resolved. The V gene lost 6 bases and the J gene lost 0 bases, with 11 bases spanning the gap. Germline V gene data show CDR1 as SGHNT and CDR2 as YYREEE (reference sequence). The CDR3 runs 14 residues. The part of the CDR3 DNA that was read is TGTGCCAGCACCCAACTTATGAGCACAGATACG. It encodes CASTQLMSTDT. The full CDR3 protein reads CASTQLMSTDTQYF.

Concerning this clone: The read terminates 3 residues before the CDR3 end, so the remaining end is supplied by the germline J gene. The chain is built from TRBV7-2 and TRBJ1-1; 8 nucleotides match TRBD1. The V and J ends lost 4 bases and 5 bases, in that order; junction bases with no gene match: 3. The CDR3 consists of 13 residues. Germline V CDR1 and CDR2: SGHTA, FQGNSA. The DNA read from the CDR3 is TGTGCCAGCAGCTCCAGGGGGCGGACTGAA. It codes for CASSSRGRTE. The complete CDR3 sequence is CASSSRGRTEAFF.

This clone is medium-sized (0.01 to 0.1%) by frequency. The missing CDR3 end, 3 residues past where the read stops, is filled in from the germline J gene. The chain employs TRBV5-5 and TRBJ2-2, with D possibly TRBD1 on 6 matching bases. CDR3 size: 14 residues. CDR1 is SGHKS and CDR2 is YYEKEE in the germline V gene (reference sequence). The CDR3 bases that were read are TGTGCCAGCAGCCCTGGACAGCCACCCTCTCCG. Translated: CASSPGQPPSP. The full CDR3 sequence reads CASSPGQPPSPLFF.

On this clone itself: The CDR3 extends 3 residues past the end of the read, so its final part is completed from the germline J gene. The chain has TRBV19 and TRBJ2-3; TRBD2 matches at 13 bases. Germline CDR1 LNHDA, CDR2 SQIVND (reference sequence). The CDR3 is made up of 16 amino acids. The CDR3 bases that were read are TGTGCCAGTAGTATGTTGACTAGCGGGGGGTCTGAGACG. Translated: CASSMLTSGGSET. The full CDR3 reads CASSMLTSGGSETQYF.

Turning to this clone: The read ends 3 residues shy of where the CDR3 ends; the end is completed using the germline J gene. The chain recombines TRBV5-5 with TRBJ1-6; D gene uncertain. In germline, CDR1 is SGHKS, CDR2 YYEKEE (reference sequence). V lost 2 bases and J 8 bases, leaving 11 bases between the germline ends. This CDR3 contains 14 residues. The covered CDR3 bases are TGTGCCAGCAGCTTACTACCGATTGATTCACCC. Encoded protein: CASSLLPIDSP. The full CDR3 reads CASSLLPIDSPLHF.

The sequenced CDR3 bases are TGCGCCAGCAGCCAGATAGGACAGGGACGGACAGATACG. This codes for CASSQIGQGRTDT. The CDR3 as a whole reads CASSQIGQGRTDTQYF. V gene TRBV4-1 combines with J gene TRBJ2-3, with TRBD1 identical over 8 bases. The read finishes 3 residues shy of the CDR3 end, and the germline J gene is used to complete it. V gave up 3 bases and J gave up 3 bases; unmatched junction bases: 8. Germline CDR1 reads MGHRA; CDR2 reads YSYEKL. The CDR3 contains 16 residues.

CDR3 loop: CASSYRGTGERYGYTF. The CDR3 bases that were read are TGTGCCAGCAGTTACAGAGGAACAGGGGAAAGATATGGC. V usage is TRBV6-2 or TRBV6-3 and J usage is TRBJ1-2; 7 nucleotides align to TRBD1. The read stops 3 residues short of the end of the CDR3; the missing end is completed from the germline J gene. The V segment lost 2 bases and the J segment 5 bases; nucleotides outside the gene matches: 11. Germline V lookup: CDR1 MNHEY, CDR2 SVGEGT. The CDR3 consists of 16 residues.

The CDR3 is CASSLAVGTVQETQYF. Incomplete CDR3 DNA: TGTGCCAGCAGCTTAGCCGTGGGGACAGTTCAAGAGACC. The rearrangement joins TRBV13 to TRBJ2-5; 7 nucleotides match TRBD1. The DNA ends 3 residues before the CDR3 does, and the rest of the CDR3 is filled in from the germline J gene. The germline V gene has CDR1 PRHDT and CDR2 FYEKMQ (reference sequence). This CDR3 is built from 16 residues. The V gene end was trimmed by 1 base and the J gene end by 2 bases; junction bases not matched to a gene: 7. Variable domain in full (rest from reference TRBV13 and TRBJ2-5): AAGVIQSPRHLIKEKRETATLKCYPIPRHDTVYWYQQGPGQDPQFLISFYEKMQSDKGSIPDRFSAQQFSDYHSELNMSSLELGDSALYFCASSLAVGTVQETQYFGPGTRLLVL.

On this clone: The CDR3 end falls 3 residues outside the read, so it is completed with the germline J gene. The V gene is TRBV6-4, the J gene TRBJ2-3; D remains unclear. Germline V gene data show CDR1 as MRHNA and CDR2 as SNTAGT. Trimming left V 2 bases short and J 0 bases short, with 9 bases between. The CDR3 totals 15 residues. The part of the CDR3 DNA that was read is TGTGCCAGCAGTGACGGCAGTTATAGCACAGATACG. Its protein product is CASSDGSYSTDT. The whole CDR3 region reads CASSDGSYSTDTQYF.

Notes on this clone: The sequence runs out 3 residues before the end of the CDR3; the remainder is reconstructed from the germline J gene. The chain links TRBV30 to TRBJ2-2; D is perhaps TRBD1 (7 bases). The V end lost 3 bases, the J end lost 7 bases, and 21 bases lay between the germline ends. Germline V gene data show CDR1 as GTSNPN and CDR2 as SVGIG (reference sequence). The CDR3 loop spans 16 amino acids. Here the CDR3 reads CAWRGGTAAGGGELFF. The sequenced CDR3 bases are TGTGCCTGGAGAGGCGGGACAGCGGCCGGGGGCGGGGAG.

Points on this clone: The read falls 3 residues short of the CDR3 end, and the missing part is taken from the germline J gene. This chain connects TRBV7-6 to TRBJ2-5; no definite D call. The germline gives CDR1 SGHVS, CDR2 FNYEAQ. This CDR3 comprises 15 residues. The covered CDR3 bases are TGTGCCAGCAGCTTAAGCCAACTCAGCACAGCTACC. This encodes CASSLSQLSTAT. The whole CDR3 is CASSLSQLSTATQYF.

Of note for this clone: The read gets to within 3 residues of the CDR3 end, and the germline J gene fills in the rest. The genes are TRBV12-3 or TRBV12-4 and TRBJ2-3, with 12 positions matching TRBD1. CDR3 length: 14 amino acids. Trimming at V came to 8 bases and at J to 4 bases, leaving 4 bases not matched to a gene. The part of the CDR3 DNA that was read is TGTGCCAGCGGCGGGACAGGGGGCTCAGATACG. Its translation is CASGGTGGSDT. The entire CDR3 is CASGGTGGSDTQYF.